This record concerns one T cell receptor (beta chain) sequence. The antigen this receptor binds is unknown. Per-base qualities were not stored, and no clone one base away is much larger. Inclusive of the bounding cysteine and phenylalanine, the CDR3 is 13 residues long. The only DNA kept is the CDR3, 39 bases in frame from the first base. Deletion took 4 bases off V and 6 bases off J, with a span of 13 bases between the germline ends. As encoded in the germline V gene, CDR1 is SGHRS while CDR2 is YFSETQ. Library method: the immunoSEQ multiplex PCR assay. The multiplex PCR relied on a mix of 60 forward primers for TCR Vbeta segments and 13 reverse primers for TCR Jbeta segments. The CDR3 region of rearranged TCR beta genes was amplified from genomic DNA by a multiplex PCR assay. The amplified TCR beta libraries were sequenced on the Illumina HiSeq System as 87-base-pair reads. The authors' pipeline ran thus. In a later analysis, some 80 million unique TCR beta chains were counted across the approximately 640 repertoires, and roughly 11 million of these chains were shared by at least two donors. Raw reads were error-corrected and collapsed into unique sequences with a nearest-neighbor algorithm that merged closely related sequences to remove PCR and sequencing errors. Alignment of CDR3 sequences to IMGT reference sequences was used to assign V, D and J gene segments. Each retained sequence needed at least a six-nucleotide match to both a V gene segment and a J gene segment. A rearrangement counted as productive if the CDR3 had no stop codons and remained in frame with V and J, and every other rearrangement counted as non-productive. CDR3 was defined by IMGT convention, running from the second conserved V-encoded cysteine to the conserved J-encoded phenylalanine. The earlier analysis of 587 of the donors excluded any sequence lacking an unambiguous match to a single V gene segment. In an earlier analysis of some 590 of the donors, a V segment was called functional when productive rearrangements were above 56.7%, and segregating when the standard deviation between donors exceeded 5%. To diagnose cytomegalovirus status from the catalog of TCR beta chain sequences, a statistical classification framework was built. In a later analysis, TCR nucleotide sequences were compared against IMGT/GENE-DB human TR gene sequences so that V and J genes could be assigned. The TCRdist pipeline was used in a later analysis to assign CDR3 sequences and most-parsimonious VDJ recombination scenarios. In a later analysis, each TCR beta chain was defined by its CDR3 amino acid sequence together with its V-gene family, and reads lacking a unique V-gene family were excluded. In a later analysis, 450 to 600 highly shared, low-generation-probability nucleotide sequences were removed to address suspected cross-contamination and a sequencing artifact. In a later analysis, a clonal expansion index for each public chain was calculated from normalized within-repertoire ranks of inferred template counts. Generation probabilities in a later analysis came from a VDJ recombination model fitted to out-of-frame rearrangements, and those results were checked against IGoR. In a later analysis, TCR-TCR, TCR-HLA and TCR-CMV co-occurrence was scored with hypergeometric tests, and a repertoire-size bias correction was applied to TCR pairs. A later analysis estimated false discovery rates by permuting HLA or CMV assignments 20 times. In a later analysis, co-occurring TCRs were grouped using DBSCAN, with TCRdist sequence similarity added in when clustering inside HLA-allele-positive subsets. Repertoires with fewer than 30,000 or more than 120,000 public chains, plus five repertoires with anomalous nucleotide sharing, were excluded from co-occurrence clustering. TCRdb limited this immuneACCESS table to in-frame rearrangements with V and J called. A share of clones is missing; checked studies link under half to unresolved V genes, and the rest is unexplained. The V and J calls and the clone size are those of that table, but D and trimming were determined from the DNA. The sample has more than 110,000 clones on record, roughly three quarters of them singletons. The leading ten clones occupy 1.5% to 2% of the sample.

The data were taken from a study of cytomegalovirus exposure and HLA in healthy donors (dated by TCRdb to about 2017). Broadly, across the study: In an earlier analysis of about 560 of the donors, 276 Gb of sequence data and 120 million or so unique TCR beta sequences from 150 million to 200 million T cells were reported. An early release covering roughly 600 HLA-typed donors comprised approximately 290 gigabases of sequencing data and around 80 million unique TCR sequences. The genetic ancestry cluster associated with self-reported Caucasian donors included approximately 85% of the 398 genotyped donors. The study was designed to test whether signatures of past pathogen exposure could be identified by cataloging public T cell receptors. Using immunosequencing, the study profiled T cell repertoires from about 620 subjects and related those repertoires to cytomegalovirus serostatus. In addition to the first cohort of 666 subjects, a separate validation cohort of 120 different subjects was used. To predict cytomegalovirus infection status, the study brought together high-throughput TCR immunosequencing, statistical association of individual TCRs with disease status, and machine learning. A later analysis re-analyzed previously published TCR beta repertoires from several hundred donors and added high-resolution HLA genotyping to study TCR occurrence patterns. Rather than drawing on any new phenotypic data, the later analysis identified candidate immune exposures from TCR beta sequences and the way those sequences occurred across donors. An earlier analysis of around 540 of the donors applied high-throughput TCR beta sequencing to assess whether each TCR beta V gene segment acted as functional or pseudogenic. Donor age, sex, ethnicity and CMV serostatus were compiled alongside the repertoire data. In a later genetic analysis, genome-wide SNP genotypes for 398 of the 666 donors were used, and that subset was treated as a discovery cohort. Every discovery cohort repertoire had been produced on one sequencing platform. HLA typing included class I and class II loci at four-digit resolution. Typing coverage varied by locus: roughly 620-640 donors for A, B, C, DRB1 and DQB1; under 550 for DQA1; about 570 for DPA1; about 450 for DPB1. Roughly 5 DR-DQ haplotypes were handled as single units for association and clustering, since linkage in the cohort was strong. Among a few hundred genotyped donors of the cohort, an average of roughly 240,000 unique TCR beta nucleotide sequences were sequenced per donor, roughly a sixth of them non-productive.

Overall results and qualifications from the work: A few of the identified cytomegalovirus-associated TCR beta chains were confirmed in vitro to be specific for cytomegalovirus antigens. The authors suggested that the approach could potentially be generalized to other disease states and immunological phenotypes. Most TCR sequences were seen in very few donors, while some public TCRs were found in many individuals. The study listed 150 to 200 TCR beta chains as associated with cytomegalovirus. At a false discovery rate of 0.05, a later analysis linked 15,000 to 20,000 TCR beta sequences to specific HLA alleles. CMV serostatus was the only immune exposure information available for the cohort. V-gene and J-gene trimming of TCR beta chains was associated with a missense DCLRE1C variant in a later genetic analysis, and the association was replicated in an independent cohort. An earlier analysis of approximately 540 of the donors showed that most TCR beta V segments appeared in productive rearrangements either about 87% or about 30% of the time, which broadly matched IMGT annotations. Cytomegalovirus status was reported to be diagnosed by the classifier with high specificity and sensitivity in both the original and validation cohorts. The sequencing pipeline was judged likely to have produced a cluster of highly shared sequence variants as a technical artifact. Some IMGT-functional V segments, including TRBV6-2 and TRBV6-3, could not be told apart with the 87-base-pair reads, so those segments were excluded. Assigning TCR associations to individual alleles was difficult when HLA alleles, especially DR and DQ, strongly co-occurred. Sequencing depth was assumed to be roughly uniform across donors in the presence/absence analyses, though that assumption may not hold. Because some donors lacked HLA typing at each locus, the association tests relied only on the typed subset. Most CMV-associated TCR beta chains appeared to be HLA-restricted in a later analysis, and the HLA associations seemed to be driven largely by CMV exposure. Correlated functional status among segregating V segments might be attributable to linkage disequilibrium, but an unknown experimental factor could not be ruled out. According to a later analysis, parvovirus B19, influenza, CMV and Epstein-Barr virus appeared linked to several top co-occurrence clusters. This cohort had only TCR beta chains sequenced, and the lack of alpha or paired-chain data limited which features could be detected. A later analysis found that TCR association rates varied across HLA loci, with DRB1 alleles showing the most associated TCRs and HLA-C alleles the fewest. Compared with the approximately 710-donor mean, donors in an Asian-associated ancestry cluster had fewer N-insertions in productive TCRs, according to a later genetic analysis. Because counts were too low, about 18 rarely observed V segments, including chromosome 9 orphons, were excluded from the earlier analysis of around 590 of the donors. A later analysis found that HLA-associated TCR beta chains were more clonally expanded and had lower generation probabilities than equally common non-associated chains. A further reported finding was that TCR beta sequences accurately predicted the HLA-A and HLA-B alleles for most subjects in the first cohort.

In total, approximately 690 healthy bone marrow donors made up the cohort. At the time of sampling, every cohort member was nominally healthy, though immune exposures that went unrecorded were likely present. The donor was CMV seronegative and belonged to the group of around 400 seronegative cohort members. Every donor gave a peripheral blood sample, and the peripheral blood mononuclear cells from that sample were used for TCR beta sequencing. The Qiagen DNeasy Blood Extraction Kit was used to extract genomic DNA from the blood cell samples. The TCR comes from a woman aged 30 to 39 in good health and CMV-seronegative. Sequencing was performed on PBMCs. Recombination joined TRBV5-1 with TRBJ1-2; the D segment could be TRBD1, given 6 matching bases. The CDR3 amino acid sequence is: CASSPQGKDGYTF. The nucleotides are TGCGCCAGCAGCCCCCAGGGGAAGGATGGCTACACCTTC.